The rows below give T cell receptor beta chains drawn from one sample of a study of OX40 agonist ivuxolimab in advanced cancers. Some clones are missing from TCRdb's copy, which holds only in-frame ones; the method was immunoSEQ multiplex PCR. This table holds about 90,000 clones, nearly 90% found once. The sequencing here drew on CD4+ or CD8+ T cells sorted from blood, taken in a trial of the OX40 agonist ivuxolimab. The receptors originated from an adult with an advanced solid tumor such as melanoma, head and neck, liver or kidney cancer. Both conserved end residues are part of each CDR3. A D gene is named only where the DNA matches it firmly. The size entry is marked missing in some rows and otherwise reads once, few, many or a size class.

d_call clone_size j_call cdr3_length v_call cdr3_nt cdr3_aa
- - TRBJ1-5 13 TRBV28 TGTGCCAGCAGCCTCGACAGGTTCTCGCCCCAGCATTTT CASSLDRFSPQHF
TRBD2 - TRBJ2-1 19 TRBV10-3 TGTGCCATCAGTGAGATAGGACTAGCGGGTAATCCCTCCTACAATGAGCAGTTCTTC CAISEIGLAGNPSYNEQFF
- - TRBJ2-7 14 TRBV19 TGTGCCAGTAGTATAAGGCCAGGTCCCTACGAGCAGTACTTC CASSIRPGPYEQYF
- few TRBJ1-1 14 TRBV6-5 TGTGCCAGCAGACTATCACAGGGGAACACTGAAGCTTTCTTT CASRLSQGNTEAFF
- - TRBJ2-7 11 TRBV28 TGTGCCAGCAGTTATACTTACGAGCAGTACTTC CASSYTYEQYF
- - TRBJ1-2 16 TRBV6-5 TGTGCCAGCAGTTACCGGCAGGACGCCGTTTCCTATGGCTACACCTTC CASSYRQDAVSYGYTF
- - TRBJ2-1 12 TRBV6-1 TGTGCCAGCAGTGGACATCTCAATGAGCAGTTCTTC CASSGHLNEQFF
- - TRBJ1-1 14 TRBV27 TGTGCCAGCAGTTTAAGGGTCGCGAACACTGAAGCTTTCTTT CASSLRVANTEAFF
TRBD1 once TRBJ2-1 14 TRBV7-9 TGTGCCAGCAGCCCCGGACAGGACCACAATGAGCAGTTCTTC CASSPGQDHNEQFF
- - TRBJ2-1 15 TRBV9 TGTGCCAGCAGCTCCGACCCGACAGCCTACAATGAGCAGTTCTTC CASSSDPTAYNEQFF
TRBD2 - TRBJ2-3 15 TRBV30 TGTGCCTGGAGCGCACTAGCGGGGGGGGCCGCTACGCAGTATTTT CAWSALAGGAATQYF
- - TRBJ1-6 13 TRBV7-3 TGTGCCAGCAGCGGAGAGGGGAATTCACCCCTCCACTTT CASSGEGNSPLHF
TRBD1 - TRBJ1-5 13 TRBV29-1 TGCAGCGTGCGGGGACAGGTGGACCAGCCCCAGCATTTT CSVRGQVDQPQHF
TRBD2 - TRBJ2-3 17 TRBV7-8 TGTGCCAGCAGCTTAGTCTCCCTAGCGGGGGGGAGGGATACGCAGTATTTT CASSLVSLAGGRDTQYF
TRBD1 - TRBJ2-7 16 TRBV6-5 TGTGCCAGCAGTTCCCCGAGACAGGGGGCATCTTACGAGCAGTACTTC CASSSPRQGASYEQYF
- once TRBJ1-5 15 TRBV5-1 TGCGCCAGCAGCTTGGGAGGGGGTAGCAATCAGCCCCAGCATTTT CASSLGGGSNQPQHF
- - TRBJ1-2 14 TRBV19 TGTGCCAGTTCCCACAGCGGAGCTAACTATGGCTACACCTTC CASSHSGANYGYTF
- few TRBJ1-3 15 TRBV4-2 TGTGCCAGCAGCCAAGTGGTAGGGGCTGGAAACACCATATATTTT CASSQVVGAGNTIYF
- - TRBJ1-4 12 TRBV2 TGTGCCAGCAGCGGCCGCGGATGGAAACTGTTTTTT CASSGRGWKLFF
TRBD2 once TRBJ2-1 15 TRBV5-1 TGCGCCAGCAGTAGCGGGAGGCTCTCTCGGGATGAGCAGTTCTTC CASSSGRLSRDEQFF
TRBD2 - TRBJ2-1 15 TRBV2 TGTGCCAGCAGCGCTAGGACTAGCGGGAACAATGAGCAGTTCTTC CASSARTSGNNEQFF
- - TRBJ2-7 11 TRBV29-1 TGCAGCGTTGTACTCTCCTACGAGCAGTACTTC CSVVLSYEQYF
- - TRBJ2-7 13 TRBV2 TGTGCCAGCAGTGTCGACAGAAGCTACGAGCAGTACTTC CASSVDRSYEQYF
TRBD1 - TRBJ1-2 15 TRBV19 TGTGCCAGTACCAATCCTAGGACAGGGAACTATGGCTACACCTTC CASTNPRTGNYGYTF
- - TRBJ1-5 13 TRBV6-1 TGTGCCAGCAGTGAGGCAGGCGAAAGCCCCCAGCATTTT CASSEAGESPQHF
TRBD2 - TRBJ2-7 15 TRBV5-1 TGCGCCAGCAGCTTTTTAGCGGGAGGGCCGTACGAGCAGTACTTC CASSFLAGGPYEQYF
TRBD1 - TRBJ2-1 14 TRBV27 TGCGCCAGCAGTTTAGGGACAGGGAAGGATGAGCAGTTCTTC CASSLGTGKDEQFF
- - TRBJ1-3 14 TRBV6-6 TGTGCCAGCAGTTACCAGGGCTCTGGAAACACCATATATTTT CASSYQGSGNTIYF
- once TRBJ2-7 16 TRBV15 TGTGCCACCAGCAGAGAGAGGATTGGGGCAGGCTACGAGCAGTACTTC CATSRERIGAGYEQYF
TRBD1 - TRBJ2-7 15 TRBV5-4 TGTGCCAGCAGCCCAACGGCGGACAGGTCCTACGAGCAGTACTTC CASSPTADRSYEQYF
- - TRBJ1-1 17 TRBV19 TGTGCCAGTAGTATCGGCAGGGGCATTTTTACTAACACTGAAGCTTTCTTT CASSIGRGIFTNTEAFF
- - TRBJ2-7 13 TRBV10-3 TGTGCCATCAGTGATCTAGTAAGCTACGAGCAGTACTTC CAISDLVSYEQYF
- few TRBJ1-1 11 TRBV30 TGTGCCTGGAATGGCGTCGCTGAAGCTTTCTTT CAWNGVAEAFF
TRBD2 few TRBJ2-7 19 TRBV9 TGTGCCAGCAGCGTATCAGGACTAGCGGGAGACGGACTTTCCTACGAGCAGTACTTC CASSVSGLAGDGLSYEQYF
TRBD2 once TRBJ2-7 14 TRBV28 TGTGCCACTTCCCCTAGCGGGAGGTTCAACGAGCAGTACTTC CATSPSGRFNEQYF
TRBD1 - TRBJ2-1 14 TRBV7-3 TGTGCCAGCAGCCGACAGGGCGGATTCAATGAGCAGTTCTTC CASSRQGGFNEQFF
- - TRBJ1-5 12 TRBV27 TGTGCCAGCGGCGAGGGCAATCAGCCCCAGCATTTT CASGEGNQPQHF
TRBD1 - TRBJ1-1 18 TRBV11-2 TGTGCCAGCAGCCCCACCGGCCGGGACAGAAGACTGAACACTGAAGCTTTCTTT CASSPTGRDRRLNTEAFF
TRBD1 - TRBJ2-7 17 TRBV4-1 TGCGCCAGCAGCCAAGAAGGGACAGGGCTACCAGCCTACGAGCAGTACTTC CASSQEGTGLPAYEQYF
TRBD2 - TRBJ2-2 15 TRBV5-6 TGTGCCAGCAGCTTGGACGGGAGGGTATCCGGGGAGCTGTTTTTT CASSLDGRVSGELFF
- - TRBJ1-5 15 TRBV6-1 TGTGCCAGCAGCGCCAGGTGGGATAGCAATCAGCCCCAGCATTTT CASSARWDSNQPQHF
TRBD1 once TRBJ1-2 15 TRBV27 TGTGCCAGCAGTTTTCGATTCAGGACAGGGTATGGCTACACCTTC CASSFRFRTGYGYTF
- - TRBJ2-1 16 TRBV19 TGTGCCAGTAGTTCCCGACAGGCTAGCTCCTACAATGAGCAGTTCTTC CASSSRQASSYNEQFF
TRBD2 - TRBJ2-1 15 TRBV7-8 TGTGCCAGCAGCTTCGGGACTAGCGGGAACAATGAGCAGTTCTTC CASSFGTSGNNEQFF
- few TRBJ2-6 17 TRBV28 TGTGCCAGCAGCCACGACCAGGGCAAGGCTGGGGCCAACGTCCTGACTTTC CASSHDQGKAGANVLTF
- few TRBJ1-5 16 TRBV6-1 TGTGCCAGCAGTGGAAGGACATTTTATAGCAATCAGCCCCAGCATTTT CASSGRTFYSNQPQHF
TRBD2 - TRBJ2-2 17 TRBV5-4 TGTGCCAGCAGCTTAGCCCGGGGAGGGGTCGGAACCGGGGAGCTGTTTTTT CASSLARGGVGTGELFF
- - TRBJ1-2 11 TRBV6-5 TGTGCCAGCAGCCAGGGACGGACCCACACCTTC CASSQGRTHTF
- - TRBJ1-6 15 TRBV6-1 TGTGCCAGCAGTACGAAACAGGGAAGTAATTCACCCCTCCACTTT CASSTKQGSNSPLHF
TRBD1 - TRBJ1-5 18 TRBV19 TGTGCCAGTAGTAGAAGACAGGGGGACGGGTATAGCAATCAGCCCCAGCATTTT CASSRRQGDGYSNQPQHF
TRBD1 - TRBJ1-2 15 TRBV28 TGTGCCAGCAGTTTCTCCGGGACAGGGTGGAATGGCTACACCTTC CASSFSGTGWNGYTF
- - TRBJ2-7 13 TRBV13 TGTGCCAGCAGCCCACAGGGTCGGTACGAGCAGTACTTC CASSPQGRYEQYF
TRBD1 - TRBJ2-7 15 TRBV11-2 TGTGCCAGCAGCTTAGAGGGGACAGTTCCCTACGAGCAGTACTTC CASSLEGTVPYEQYF
- - TRBJ2-7 15 TRBV9 TGTGCCAGCAGCCCCCGTGAAAGGCCGACCTACGAGCAGTACTTC CASSPRERPTYEQYF
TRBD1 - TRBJ2-4 14 TRBV6-1 TGTGCCAGCAGTGAAGACAGGGGGCGCAACATTCAGTACTTC CASSEDRGRNIQYF
TRBD1 - TRBJ1-5 14 TRBV19 TGTGCCAGCCGCGGGACAGTAAAATATCAGCCCCAGCATTTT CASRGTVKYQPQHF
TRBD1 - TRBJ2-7 16 TRBV28 TGTGCCAGCAGTTCTCTAGGGACAGGGAACCTCTACGAGCAGTACTTC CASSSLGTGNLYEQYF
- - TRBJ1-5 15 TRBV19 TGTGCCAGTAGTAAGGGGGGGTCCGGCAATCAGCCCCAGCATTTT CASSKGGSGNQPQHF
TRBD1 - TRBJ2-3 13 TRBV30 TGTGCCTTCAGGGACAGGGGCGCAGATACGCAGTATTTT CAFRDRGADTQYF
- - TRBJ1-2 13 TRBV14 TGTGCCAGCAGCCCCAGACAGAACTATGGCTACACCTTC CASSPRQNYGYTF